This T cell receptor (beta chain) came from a study of Tregs in tolerant kidney transplant recipients. Overall study findings and caveats: Tregs expanded with activated donor B cells seemed most donor-specific. Validation in larger populations is needed because few patients were studied. Some patients' samples used different primers over time, so nucleotide sequences weren't comparable.

TCRdb's table, derived via immunoSEQ multiplex PCR, lists solely in-frame clones and lacks some. The data hold around 86,000 clones, with around nine tenths observed a single time. This CDR3 has 15 amino acids. The J segment lost 7 bases and the V segment lost 4 bases, leaving 11 bases of the junction unmatched. Per the germline V gene, CDR1 is SGHRS and CDR2 is YFSETQ. Notes on this clone: Its specificity is not known.

Recipients received nonmyeloablative bone marrow transplants from related graft donors, with transient mixed chimerism. Unstimulated regulatory T cells (CD4+CD25+CD127-), CD4+CD25- non-regulatory cells, CD4 and CD8 cells were FACS-sorted from thawed PBMCs. This chain links TRBV5-1 with TRBJ2-1; TRBD1 matches at 7 bases. The input for sequencing was CD4+ T cells from blood (PBMCs), taken 24 months after the transplant. The TCR originated in a human patient who received a combined kidney and bone marrow transplant. T cells may partly derive from the graft donor. CDR3 nucleotides: TGCGCCAGCAGCCGCCGGCAGGGGGTGGTGAATGAGCAGTTCTTC. It encodes CASSRRQGVVNEQFF.